The present T cell receptor (beta chain) was sequenced within a study of T-cell memory formation after mild COVID-19. TCRdb itself ran the 5' RACE reads through MiXCR, one entry per CDR3 protein. The table shows 350,000 to 500,000 distinct CDR3 sequences, with under 25% occurring only once. CDR3 size: 15 residues. V lost 3 bases, J lost 4 bases, and 16 bases lay in between. Germline CDR1 SGHRS, CDR2 YFSETQ. Concerning this clonotype itself: Its antigen is as yet unknown.

Findings of the study overall: From day 15 to 85, contracting clones were balanced between CD4 and CD8, whereas later expanders leaned toward CD4+.

Sequenced sample: PBMCs or a T cell subset sorted from them (not recorded which). The clonotype comes from an adult woman who had mild COVID-19 (a few samples of this study predate the infection). Cell type and time point are not known. The chain links TRBV5-1 to TRBJ2-5; perhaps TRBD2 as D (6 bases). This chain's CDR3 is CASSSGRLLVETQYF. In nucleotides, the CDR3 is TGCGCCAGCAGCTCCGGGAGATTACTGGTAGAGACCCAGTACTTC.